This TCR beta chain was identified during a study of cytomegalovirus exposure and HLA in healthy donors. Each donor was healthy, and each was a bone marrow donor. Study conclusions and caveats: Because they were indistinguishable, some V segments, including TRBV6-2 and TRBV6-3, were excluded. One variant, a missense change in DCLRE1C, was linked in a later analysis to TCR beta V- and J-gene trimming. A list of 150 or so TCR beta chains associated with cytomegalovirus was given.

A few counts support this clone. Antigen: not known. It was with 60 Vbeta and 13 Jbeta primers that the PCR ran. Using immunoSEQ multiplex PCR, the repertoire was profiled, and TCRdb retains in-frame clones only, with some absent. The sample carries about 97,000 clones, 60% to 75% recorded once. The germline V gene encodes CDR1 LNHDA and CDR2 SQIVND (reference sequence). This CDR3 is built from 15 residues. The trim removed 6 bases at V and 8 bases at J, leaving 7 bases unmatched. This receptor was obtained from a man aged 50-60 years in good health and CMV-seronegative. The chain recombines TRBV19 with TRBJ2-2; 12 nucleotides align to TRBD2. The specimen sequenced was PBMCs. The CDR3 reads CASREPTSGRGELFF. DNA of the CDR3: TGTGCCAGTAGAGAACCGACTAGCGGGAGAGGGGAGCTGTTTTTT.